This entry describes one T cell receptor beta chain. Its antigen is unidentified. Template switching by 5'RACE produced TCR cDNA, adding a universal primer site and UMIs. TCRdb reprocessed the 5' RACE reads via MiXCR and lists one record per CDR3 protein. This table holds 450,000 to 600,000 distinct CDR3 sequences, 13% found once. These data originate in a study of T cells after yellow fever vaccination. Study details: Any fraction with a low cell number was prepared using SMART-Seq v4 Ultra Low Input.

The V gene's germline CDR1 is LNHNV and CDR2 YYDKDF (reference sequence). V was shortened by 3 bases and J by 0 bases, with 13 bases between the two germline ends. This CDR3 region has 16 residues. Study-level points and caveats: The study noted that FACS-sorted repertoires could contain abundant clonotypes contaminating from the bulk population. Subsequent to the booster, the majority of primary-vaccination clones reappeared (around 95% CD4, 70% to 90% CD8).

The clonotype comes from a man aged 25-45 years who received the YFV17D yellow fever vaccine. The rearrangement joins TRBV15 to TRBJ2-3; D may be TRBD1 (5 bases). The sample consisted of PBMCs, taken on the day of the yellow fever booster vaccination. CDR3 loop: CATSRDTGPSTDTQYF. In nucleotides, the CDR3 is TGTGCCACCAGCAGGGACACCGGGCCTAGCACAGATACGCAGTATTTT.